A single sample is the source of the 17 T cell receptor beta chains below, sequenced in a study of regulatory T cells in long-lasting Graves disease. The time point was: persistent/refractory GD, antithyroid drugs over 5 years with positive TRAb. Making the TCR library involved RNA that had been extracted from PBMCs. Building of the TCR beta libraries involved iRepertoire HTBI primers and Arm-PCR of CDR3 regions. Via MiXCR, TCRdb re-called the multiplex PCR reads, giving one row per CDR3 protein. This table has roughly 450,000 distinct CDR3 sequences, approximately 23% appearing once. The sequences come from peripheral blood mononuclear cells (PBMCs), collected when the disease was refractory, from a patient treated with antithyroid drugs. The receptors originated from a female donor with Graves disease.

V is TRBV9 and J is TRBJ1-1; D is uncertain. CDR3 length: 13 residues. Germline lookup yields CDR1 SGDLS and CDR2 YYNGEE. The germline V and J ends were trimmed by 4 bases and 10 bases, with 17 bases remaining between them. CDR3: CASSPDGEEGAFF. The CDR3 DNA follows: TGTGCCAGCAGCCCGGACGGTGAAGAGGGAGCTTTCTTT.

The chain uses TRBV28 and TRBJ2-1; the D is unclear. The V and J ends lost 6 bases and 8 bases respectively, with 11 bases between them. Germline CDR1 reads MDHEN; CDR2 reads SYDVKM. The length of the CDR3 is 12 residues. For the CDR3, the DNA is TGTGCCAGCAGCCGAGGTAGGGATGAGCAGTTCTTC. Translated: CASSRGRDEQFF. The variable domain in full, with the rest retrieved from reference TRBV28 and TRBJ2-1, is DVKVTQSSRYLVKRTGEKVFLECVQDMDHENMFWYRQDPGLGLRLIYFSYDVKMKEKGDIPEGYSVSREKKERFSLILESASTNQTSMYLCASSRGRDEQFFGPGTRLTVL.

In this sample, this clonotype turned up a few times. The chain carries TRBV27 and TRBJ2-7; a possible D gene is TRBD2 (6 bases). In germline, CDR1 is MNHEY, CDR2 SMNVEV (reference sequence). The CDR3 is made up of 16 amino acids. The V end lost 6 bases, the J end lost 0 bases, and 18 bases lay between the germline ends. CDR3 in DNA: TGTGCCAGCAGCGCCTTCACCGGGAGATCCTCCTACGAGCAGTACTTC. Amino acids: CASSAFTGRSSYEQYF.

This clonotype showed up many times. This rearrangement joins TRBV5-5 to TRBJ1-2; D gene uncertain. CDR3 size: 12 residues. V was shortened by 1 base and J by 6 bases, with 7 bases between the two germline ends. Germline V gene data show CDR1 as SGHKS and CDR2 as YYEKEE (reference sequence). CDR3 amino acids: CASSLYGDGYTF. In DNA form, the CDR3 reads TGTGCCAGCAGCTTGTACGGGGATGGCTACACCTTC.

The CDR3 loop reads CASSPPVLDEQYF. Here the CDR3 DNA reads TGTGCCAGCTCACCACCCGTGTTGGACGAGCAGTACTTC. This chain uses TRBV18 with TRBJ2-7; D not resolved. CDR3 length: 13 amino acids. Between the trimmed V and J ends, which lost 0 bases and 5 bases, there was a span of 8 bases. Germline CDR1 is KGHSH and CDR2 is LQKENI.

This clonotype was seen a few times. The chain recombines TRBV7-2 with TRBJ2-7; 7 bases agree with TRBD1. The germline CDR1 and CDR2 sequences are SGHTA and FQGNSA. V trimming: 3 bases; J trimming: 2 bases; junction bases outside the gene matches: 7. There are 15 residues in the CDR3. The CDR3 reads CASSFGRGQAYEQYF. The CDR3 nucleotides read TGTGCCAGCAGCTTCGGTAGGGGGCAGGCCTACGAGCAGTACTTC.

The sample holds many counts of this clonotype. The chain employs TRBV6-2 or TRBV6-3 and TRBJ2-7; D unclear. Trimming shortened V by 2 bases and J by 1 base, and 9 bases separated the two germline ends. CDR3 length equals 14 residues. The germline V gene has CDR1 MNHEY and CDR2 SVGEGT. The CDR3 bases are TGTGCCAGCAGTTACGGCAGGCTGTCCTACGAGCAGTACTTC. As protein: CASSYGRLSYEQYF.

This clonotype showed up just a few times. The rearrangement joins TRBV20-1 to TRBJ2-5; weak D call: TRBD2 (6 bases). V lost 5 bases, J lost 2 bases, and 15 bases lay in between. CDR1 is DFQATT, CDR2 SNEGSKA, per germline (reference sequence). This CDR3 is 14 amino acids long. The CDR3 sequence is CSAPRLETQETQYF. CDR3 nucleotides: TGCAGTGCTCCAAGACTAGAGACACAAGAGACCCAGTACTTC.

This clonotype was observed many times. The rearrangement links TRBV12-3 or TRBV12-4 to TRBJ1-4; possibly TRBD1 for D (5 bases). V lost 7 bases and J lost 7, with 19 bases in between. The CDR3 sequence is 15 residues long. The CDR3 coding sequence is TGTGCCAGCACCGCCGGGGGAGTCAGCAGTGAAAAACTGTTTTTT. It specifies CASTAGGVSSEKLFF.

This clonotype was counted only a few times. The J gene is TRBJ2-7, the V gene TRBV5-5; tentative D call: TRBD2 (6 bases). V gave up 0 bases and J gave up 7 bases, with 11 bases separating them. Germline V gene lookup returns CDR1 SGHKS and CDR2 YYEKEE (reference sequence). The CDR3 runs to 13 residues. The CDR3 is CASSLDGTGEQYF. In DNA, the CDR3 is TGTGCCAGCAGCTTGGATGGGACTGGGGAGCAGTACTTC.

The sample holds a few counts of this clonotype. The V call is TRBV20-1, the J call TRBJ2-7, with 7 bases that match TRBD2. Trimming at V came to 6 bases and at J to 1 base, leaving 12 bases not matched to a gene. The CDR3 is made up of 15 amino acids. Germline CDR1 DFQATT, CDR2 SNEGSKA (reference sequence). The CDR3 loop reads CSAGAERGGSYEQYF. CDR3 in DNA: TGCAGTGCAGGTGCGGAGCGGGGAGGGTCCTACGAGCAGTACTTC.

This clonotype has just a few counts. The CDR3 sequence: CASSLGGTGEWDEQYF. The CDR3 DNA sequence: TGCGCCAGCAGCTTAGGAGGGACAGGGGAGTGGGACGAGCAGTACTTC. V and J are TRBV5-1 and TRBJ2-7; TRBD1 matches 10 bases. Germline V gene data show CDR1 as SGHRS and CDR2 as YFSETQ. After removal of 2 bases from V and 5 bases from J, the junction contained 10 bases not matched to a gene. The length of the CDR3 is 16 residues.

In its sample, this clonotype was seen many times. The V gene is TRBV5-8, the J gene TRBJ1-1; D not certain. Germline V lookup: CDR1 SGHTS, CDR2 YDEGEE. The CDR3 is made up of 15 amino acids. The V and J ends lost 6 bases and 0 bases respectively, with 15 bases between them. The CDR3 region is CASTFRGLMNTEAFF. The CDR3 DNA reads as TGTGCCAGCACCTTTCGGGGTTTGATGAACACTGAAGCTTTCTTT.

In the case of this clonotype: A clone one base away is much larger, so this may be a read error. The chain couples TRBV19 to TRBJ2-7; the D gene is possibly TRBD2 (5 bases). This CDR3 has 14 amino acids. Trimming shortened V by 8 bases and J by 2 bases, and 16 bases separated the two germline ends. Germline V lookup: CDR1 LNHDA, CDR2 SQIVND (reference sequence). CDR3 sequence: CASGLREGTYEQYF. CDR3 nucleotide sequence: TGTGCCAGTGGCTTGAGGGAAGGGACCTACGAGCAGTACTTC.

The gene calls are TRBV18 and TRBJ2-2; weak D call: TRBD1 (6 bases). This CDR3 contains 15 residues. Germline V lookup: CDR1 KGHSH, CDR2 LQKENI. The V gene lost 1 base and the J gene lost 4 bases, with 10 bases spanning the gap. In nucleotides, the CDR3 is TGTGCCAGCTCACCACAGCAGGGGCGCACCGGGGAGCTGTTTTTT. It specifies CASSPQQGRTGELFF. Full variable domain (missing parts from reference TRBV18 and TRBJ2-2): NAGVMQNPRHLVRRRGQEARLRCSPMKGHSHVYWYRQLPEEGLKFMVYLQKENIIDESGMPKERFSAEFPKEGPSILRIQQVVRGDSAAYFCASSPQQGRTGELFFGEGSRLTVL.

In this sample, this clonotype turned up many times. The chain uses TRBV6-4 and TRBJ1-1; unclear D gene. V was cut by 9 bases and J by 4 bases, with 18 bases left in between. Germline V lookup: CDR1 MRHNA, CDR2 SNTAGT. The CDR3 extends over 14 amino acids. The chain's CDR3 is CASCARPGSTEAFF. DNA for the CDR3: TGTGCCAGTTGCGCGCGTCCGGGAAGCACTGAAGCTTTCTTT.

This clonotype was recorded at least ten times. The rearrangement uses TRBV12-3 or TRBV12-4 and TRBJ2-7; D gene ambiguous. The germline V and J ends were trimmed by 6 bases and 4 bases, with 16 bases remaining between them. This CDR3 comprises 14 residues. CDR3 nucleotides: TGTGCCAGCAGCGACTGGGGATTAGTATACGAGCAGTACTTC. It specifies CASSDWGLVYEQYF.